This T cell receptor beta chain stems from a study of regulatory T cells in long-lasting Graves disease (dated by TCRdb to the early 2020s). A note on the overall study: Persistent Graves' disease was defined as persistently positive TSH receptor autoantibodies together with antithyroid drug treatment for over 5 years. Persistent Graves' disease patients were compared with newly diagnosed Graves' disease patients by peripheral blood TCR sequencing and RNA sequencing. The study was conducted in China and was registered as a clinical trial. A total of around 35 samples underwent TCR sequencing, from 13 patients with persistent Graves' disease and roughly 20 patients with newly diagnosed Graves' disease. Antithyroid drugs had been taken for about 10.3 years on average by persistent Graves' disease patients in the clinical cohort. Paper-wide results and their limitations: Sequencing and analysis were limited to the TCR beta chain. As a limitation, the authors acknowledged that the small sample size may reduce accuracy. Patients with persistent disease shared more public clonotypes (around 3,000) than newly diagnosed patients did (around 1,000). Compared with newly diagnosed patients, persistent Graves' disease patients had lower TCR Shannon entropy and fewer highly expanded clones, which suggests clonal expansion. Preferential use of TRBV28, TRBJ1-2 and TRBJ2-5 was observed in persistent disease, whereas TRBV20-1 and TRBJ2-1 were favored in newly diagnosed disease. Because the primary lesion, thyroid tissue, could not be accessed, the study looked at peripheral blood alone.

The sample's time point, from its label and the paper: persistent/refractory GD, antithyroid drugs over 5 years with positive TRAb. For both TCR sequencing and RNA sequencing, RNA was extracted from PBMCs in TRIzol. The diagnosis of Graves' disease followed American Thyroid Association guidelines. Patients were recruited from an endocrinology department in Xi'an, China. From each patient, nine milliliters of peripheral blood was collected into an EDTA anticoagulant tube. Ficoll Paque Plus density gradient separation was used to isolate PBMCs, and no further T cell sorting was performed. An Agilent 2100 Bioanalyzer and agarose gel were used to check RNA quality, while a NanoDrop 2000 measured RNA concentration. There are a few counts of this clonotype. This receptor's antigen is unknown. A read error may produce the germline difference seen at one junction end. The library was prepared using multiplex PCR. The sequencing machine was an Illumina HiSeq 4000. TCR beta libraries were built with iRepertoire HTBI primers and Arm-PCR amplification of CDR3 regions. Before sequencing, the PCR products went through gel purification. The original pipeline was this. Across samples, 60 to 75 TRBV and 13 to 15 TRBJ segments were identified and used for gene usage analysis of CDR3 amino acid clonotypes. COPE and FqMerger were used to merge filtered high-quality paired reads into contigs. BLAST was used to align contigs to IMGT TRBV, TRBD and TRBJ reference genes, and CDR3 was defined according to IMGT. Highly expanded clones were defined as clonotypes with a frequency above 0.1%. Repertoire diversity was measured by Shannon entropy, and V-J evenness by the Gini coefficient. A clonotype was considered public if more than one individual shared it. TCRdb took the public reads, trimmed them with fastp at Q25, ran MiXCR for clone calling and kept in-frame beta chains. Merged by CDR3 protein, the rows form single entries marked with the most common genes and DNA. The V and J calls reflect TCRdb's pipeline rather than the authors' work. The sample table contains some 370,000 distinct CDR3 sequences; only one count was recorded for more than 20% of them. The top ten clones comprise approximately 28% of the sample.

The CDR3 starts with the cysteine, ends with the phenylalanine, and has 13 residues. Of the read, only the CDR3 DNA is kept; its 39 bases are in frame from base 1. CDR1 is given as ENHRY and CDR2 as SYGVKD, both from the germline V gene. Specimen: peripheral blood mononuclear cells (PBMCs), collected when the disease was refractory, from a patient treated with antithyroid drugs. This clonotype was obtained from a woman aged 40 to 50 with Graves disease. Donor details come from another sample of the same person, matched by shared clones. The chain was built from TRBV10-3 and TRBJ2-2; TRBD2 is a weak D gene call, 5 bases matching. The DNA sequence follows: TGTGCCATCAGTGCCACGAACACCGGGGAGCCGTTTTTT. Translated, it reads CAISATNTGEPFF.